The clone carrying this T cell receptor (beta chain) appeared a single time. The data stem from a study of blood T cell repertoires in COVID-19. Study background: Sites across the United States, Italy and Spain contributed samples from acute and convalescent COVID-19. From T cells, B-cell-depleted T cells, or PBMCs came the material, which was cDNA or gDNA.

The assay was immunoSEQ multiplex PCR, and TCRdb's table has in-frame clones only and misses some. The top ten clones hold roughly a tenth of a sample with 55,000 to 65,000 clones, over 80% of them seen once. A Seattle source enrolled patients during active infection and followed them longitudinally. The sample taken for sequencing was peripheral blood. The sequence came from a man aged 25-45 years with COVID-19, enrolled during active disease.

Here the CDR3 reads CASSSGGQPSGANVLTF. CDR3 nucleotides: TGTGCCAGCAGTTCAGGAGGACAGCCCTCTGGGGCCAACGTCCTGACTTTC. The chain carries TRBV28 and TRBJ2-6; tentative D call: TRBD1 (6 bases). The germline gives CDR1 MDHEN, CDR2 SYDVKM. This CDR3 has 17 amino acids. V gave up 4 bases and J gave up 0 bases, with 13 bases separating them. The full variable domain, rest sourced from reference TRBV28 and TRBJ2-6, is DVKVTQSSRYLVKRTGEKVFLECVQDMDHENMFWYRQDPGLGLRLIYFSYDVKMKEKGDIPEGYSVSREKKERFSLILESASTNQTSMYLCASSSGGQPSGANVLTFGAGSRLTVL.